This T cell receptor beta chain was documented in a study of cytomegalovirus exposure and HLA in healthy donors (TCRdb year 2017). Regarding the complete study: An earlier analysis of approximately 600 of the donors reported 250 to 350 Gb of sequence data and around 110 million unique TCR beta sequences from approximately 180 million T cells. An early release that covered fewer than 750 HLA-typed donors contained approximately 300 gigabases of sequencing data and tens of millions of unique TCR sequences. The genetic ancestry cluster associated with self-reported Caucasian donors included 81% of the approximately 410 genotyped donors. The study aimed to test whether signatures of past pathogen exposure could be identified by cataloging public T cell receptors. The T cell repertoires of roughly 660 subjects were profiled by immunosequencing and related to cytomegalovirus serostatus. In addition to the first cohort of 650 to 800 subjects, a separate validation cohort of some 120 different subjects was used. To predict cytomegalovirus infection status, the study combined high-throughput TCR immunosequencing, statistical association of individual TCRs with disease status, and machine learning. To study patterns of TCR occurrence, a later analysis re-analyzed previously published TCR beta repertoires from hundreds of donors and added high-resolution HLA genotyping. In the later analysis, no new phenotypic data were used to find candidate immune exposures; instead, reliance was placed on TCR beta sequences and their occurrence across donors. An earlier analysis of approximately 500 of the donors applied high-throughput TCR beta sequencing to assess whether each TCR beta V gene segment acted as functional or pseudogenic. Donor age, sex, ethnicity and CMV serostatus were collected together with the repertoire data. Genome-wide SNP genotypes for about three fifths of the 666 donors were used in a later genetic analysis, which treated that subset as a discovery cohort. All discovery cohort repertoires had been generated on a single sequencing platform. HLA typing included class I and class II loci at four-digit resolution. The number of donors typed differed by locus, with roughly 629-640 for A, B, C, DRB1 and DQB1, 522 for DQA1, about 610 for DPA1, and some 470 for DPB1. Because of strong linkage in the cohort, 5 or 6 DR-DQ haplotypes were treated as single units for association and clustering. On average, roughly 250,000 unique TCR beta nucleotide sequences were sequenced per donor among some 430 genotyped donors of the cohort, with roughly 18% of those sequences being non-productive. Overall study results and their limits: The only immune exposure information available for the cohort was CMV serostatus. A later analysis found that TCR association rates varied across HLA loci, with DRB1 alleles showing the most associated TCRs and HLA-C alleles the fewest. In a later analysis, most CMV-associated TCR beta chains were found to appear HLA-restricted, with HLA associations seemingly driven largely by CMV exposure. A later analysis reported that several top co-occurrence clusters appeared linked to parvovirus B19, influenza, CMV and Epstein-Barr virus. This cohort had only TCR beta chains sequenced, and the lack of alpha or paired-chain data limited which features could be detected. A few of the identified cytomegalovirus-associated TCR beta chains were confirmed in vitro to be specific for cytomegalovirus antigens. When HLA alleles, especially DR and DQ, strongly co-occurred, TCR associations were difficult to assign to individual alleles. Correlated functional status among segregating V segments might reflect linkage disequilibrium, but an unknown experimental factor could not be ruled out. The 87-base-pair reads could not distinguish some IMGT-functional V segments, including TRBV6-2 and TRBV6-3, so those segments were excluded. Presence/absence analyses assumed roughly uniform sequencing depth across donors, an assumption that may not hold. The earlier analysis of 450 to 700 of the donors excluded around 17 rarely observed V segments, including chromosome 9 orphons, because counts were too low. The study gave a list of 150 to 200 TCR beta chains associated with cytomegalovirus. Because HLA typing was unavailable for some donors at each locus, only the typed subset was used in association tests. A later genetic analysis reported fewer N-insertions in productive TCRs among donors in an Asian-associated ancestry cluster than the approximately 670-donor mean. The classifier was reported to diagnose cytomegalovirus status with high specificity and sensitivity in both the original cohort and the validation cohort. The authors suggested that the approach could potentially be extended to other disease states and immunological phenotypes. In a later analysis, HLA-associated TCR beta chains showed more clonal expansion and lower generation probabilities than non-associated chains that were equally common. Most TCR sequences were seen in very few donors, while some public TCRs were found in many individuals. In a later genetic analysis, a missense DCLRE1C variant was associated with V-gene and J-gene trimming of TCR beta chains, and the association was replicated in an independent cohort. A further reported finding was that TCR beta sequences accurately predicted the HLA-A and HLA-B alleles for most subjects in the first cohort. Specific HLA alleles were associated with roughly 16,000 TCR beta sequences at a false discovery rate of 0.05 in a later analysis. In an earlier analysis of some 550 of the donors, most TCR beta V segments were observed in productive rearrangements about 87% or about 30% of the time, broadly matching IMGT annotations. A group of highly shared sequence variants was considered likely to be a technical artifact of the sequencing pipeline.

As for this clone: It lacks a known antigen. The sample holds no much larger clone one base away, and base qualities are not on file.

The cohort was made up of approximately 670 healthy bone marrow donors. Cohort members were all nominally healthy when sampled, although unrecorded immune exposures were likely present. The donor tested CMV seropositive, placing the donor among the 290 or so seropositive members of the cohort. A peripheral blood sample was provided by each donor, and peripheral blood mononuclear cells were used for TCR beta sequencing. Genomic DNA was extracted from the blood cell samples with the Qiagen DNeasy Blood Extraction Kit. V is cut by 3 bases and J by 5 bases, and the space between the germline ends is 10 bases. CDR3 length: 13 amino acids, cysteine to phenylalanine. The kept DNA is CDR3 alone, 39 bases in frame from the first base. The germline V gene gives CDR1 as KGHSH and CDR2 as LQKENI. Library creation used the immunoSEQ multiplex PCR assay. The multiplex PCR relied on a mix of 60 forward primers for TCR Vbeta segments and 13 reverse primers for TCR Jbeta segments. Amplification of the CDR3 region of rearranged TCR beta genes was performed with a multiplex PCR assay on genomic DNA. On the Illumina HiSeq System, the amplified TCR beta libraries were sequenced as 87-base-pair reads. Per the source publication's procedure: A later analysis tallied 75 million to 95 million unique TCR beta chains across the 700 or so repertoires, and roughly 11 million of those chains were shared by two or more donors. A nearest-neighbor algorithm error-corrected the raw reads and collapsed the reads into unique sequences, merging closely related sequences to remove PCR and sequencing errors. Alignment of CDR3 sequences to IMGT reference sequences was used to assign V, D and J gene segments. Each retained sequence needed at least a six-nucleotide match to both a V gene segment and a J gene segment. A rearrangement was called productive if the CDR3 had no stop codons and remained in frame with V and J, and every other rearrangement was called non-productive. Following IMGT convention, CDR3 was defined as the stretch from the second conserved V-encoded cysteine up to the conserved J-encoded phenylalanine. The earlier analysis of a few hundred of the donors excluded sequences that lacked an unambiguous match to a single V gene segment. An earlier analysis of 450 to 650 of the donors called V segments functional above 56.7% productive rearrangements and segregating when the between-donor standard deviation exceeded 5%. To diagnose cytomegalovirus status from the catalog of TCR beta chain sequences, a statistical classification framework was built. V and J gene assignment, in a later analysis, came from comparing TCR nucleotide sequences with IMGT/GENE-DB human TR gene sequences. In a later analysis, CDR3 sequences and most-parsimonious VDJ recombination scenarios were assigned using the TCRdist pipeline. In a later analysis, each TCR beta chain was defined by its CDR3 amino acid sequence together with its V-gene family, and reads without a unique V-gene family were excluded. In a later analysis, approximately 640 highly shared, low-generation-probability nucleotide sequences were removed to address suspected cross-contamination and a sequencing artifact. For each public chain, a later analysis derived a clonal expansion index from normalized ranks of inferred template counts within each repertoire. Generation probabilities in a later analysis came from a VDJ recombination model fitted to out-of-frame rearrangements, and those results were checked against IGoR. A later analysis scored TCR-TCR, TCR-HLA and TCR-CMV co-occurrence with hypergeometric tests, applying a repertoire-size bias correction to TCR pairs. False discovery rates were estimated in a later analysis by permuting HLA or CMV assignments 20 times. A later analysis grouped co-occurring TCRs with DBSCAN, adding TCRdist sequence similarity when clustering within HLA-allele-positive subsets. For co-occurrence clustering, repertoires with fewer than 30,000 or more than 120,000 public chains were excluded, along with roughly 5 repertoires with anomalous nucleotide sharing. The table was pulled from immuneACCESS by TCRdb, which kept in-frame rearrangements only. Such tables lose some clones; where checked, under half of the loss comes from unresolved V genes, and the rest has no known cause. That table is the source of V, J and clone size, and D and trimming were worked out from the DNA. The sample table lists some 170,000 clones, nearly 80% of them with a count of one. Less than 8% of the sample belongs to the ten largest clones.

The sequencing input was PBMCs. The chain employs TRBV18 and TRBJ2-5; confidence is insufficient to name the D gene. This TCR derives from a middle-aged man in good health and CMV-seropositive. The nucleotides are TGTGCCAGCTCACCGAGGTCCGCGGAGACCCAGTACTTC. This encodes CASSPRSAETQYF.